This TCR beta chain emerged from a study of liver allograft versus peripheral blood T cells. Study-level information: Recipients' peripheral blood served as the comparator for T cell receptor repertoires in transplanted livers. The study, taken as a whole, reports: Peripheral blood reportedly held T cell receptor repertoires that differed from those inside liver allografts.

This clonotype is termed medium-sized. Its antigen is undetermined. TCRdb analysed the reads with MiXCR anew, one entry per CDR3 protein. Of 8,000 to 9,000 distinct CDR3 sequences listed, approximately 15% were seen once; the top ten hold 1.5% to 2%. CDR1 MNHEY and CDR2 SVGAGI come from the germline V gene. V was shortened by 4 bases and J by 0 bases, with 10 bases between the two germline ends. The CDR3 totals 15 residues. This chain uses TRBV6-5 with TRBJ1-5; no reliable D call. The source of this sequence is a human patient who had a liver transplant. These T cells may partly come from the graft donor. CDR3 nucleotides: TGTGCCAGCAGTTCCGAGGGTTATAGCAATCAGCCCCAGCATTTT. Amino acids: CASSSEGYSNQPQHF.